The 31 T cell receptor beta chains below come from one sample, sequenced in a study of blood T cell repertoires in COVID-19 (dated by TCRdb to about 2020). To prepare the library, the immunoSEQ multiplex PCR assay was applied. TCRdb's version of the immuneACCESS table is confined to in-frame rearrangements and falls short of the full clone set. An unresolved V gene accounts for under half of the shortfall where checked; the remainder is of unknown origin. This sample holds 250,000 to 350,000 clones; 70% to 90% were observed only once. The ten largest clones capture approximately 3.8% of the sample. The sample consisted of peripheral blood. The origin of the receptors is a woman aged 45-60 years with active or convalescent COVID-19.

The rearrangement uses TRBV27 and TRBJ2-7, with D unclear. The CDR3 length is 15 residues. V lost 1 base and J 6 bases, leaving 16 bases between the germline ends. Germline values: CDR1 MNHEY, CDR2 SMNVEV (reference sequence). CDR3 in DNA: TGTGCCAGCAGTTTATACTATACTCCCGACTGCGAGCAGTACTTC. This codes for CASSLYYTPDCEQYF.

The genes are TRBV7-2 and TRBJ1-5; D unclear. Trimming pared 5 bases from V and 5 bases from J, leaving 13 bases between. The CDR3 has 14 residues. Germline lookup yields CDR1 SGHTA and CDR2 FQGNSA. In DNA, the CDR3 is TGTGCCAGCAGCCCAGACCCCCGGGATCAGCCCCAGCATTTT. Translating gives CASSPDPRDQPQHF. The full variable domain, its missing parts supplied by reference TRBV7-2 and TRBJ1-5, is GAGVSQSPSNKVTEKGKDVELRCDPISGHTALYWYRQSLGQGLEFLIYFQGNSAPDKSGLPSDRFSAERTGGSVSTLTIQRTQQEDSAVYLCASSPDPRDQPQHFGDGTRLSIL.

The chain couples TRBV7-3 to TRBJ1-1, with 7 bases fitting TRBD1. CDR3 length equals 14 residues. V gave up 5 bases and J gave up 4 bases; unmatched junction bases: 7. Germline lookup yields CDR1 SGHTA and CDR2 FQGTGA. In DNA form, the CDR3 reads TGTGCCAGCAGCCGGCGGGCAGGGGGCACTGAAGCTTTCTTT. Protein: CASSRRAGGTEAFF.

V is TRBV30 and J is TRBJ1-2; D perhaps matches TRBD1 (5 bases). Germline V gives CDR1 GTSNPN, CDR2 SVGIG (reference sequence). V lost 5 bases and J 6 bases, leaving 19 bases between the germline ends. CDR3 size: 14 residues. CDR3 bases: TGTGCCTGGGAGGCGGGGACGGGTCGGAATGGCTACACCTTC. As protein: CAWEAGTGRNGYTF.

J is TRBJ1-3 and V is TRBV25-1, with no clear D. V dropped 5 bases and J dropped 4 bases, with 6 bases sitting between them. CDR3 length: 12 amino acids. Germline loops: CDR1 MGHDK, CDR2 SYGVNS. CDR3 bases: TGTGCCAGCAGTCAGGCGGGAAACACCATATATTTT. Translated, it gives CASSQAGNTIYF. Complete variable domain (other parts from reference TRBV25-1 and TRBJ1-3): EADIYQTPRYLVIGTGKKITLECSQTMGHDKMYWYQQDPGMELHLIHYSYGVNSTEKGDLSSESTVSRIRTEHFPLTLESARPSHTSQYLCASSQAGNTIYFGEGSWLTVV.

The J gene is TRBJ2-7, the V gene TRBV6-1; possibly TRBD1 for D (5 bases). Trimming left V 3 bases short and J 1 base short, with 10 bases between. In germline, CDR1 is MNHNS, CDR2 SASEGT. This CDR3 contains 14 residues. The CDR3 reads CASSEFRVSYEQYF. CDR3 nucleotide sequence: TGTGCCAGCAGTGAGTTCAGGGTGTCCTACGAGCAGTACTTC.

The CDR3 DNA follows: TGTGCTAGTGGCCTTATCCCCCGGGACAGGGGGCAAAGCGGGGAGCTGTTTTTT. Residues: CASGLIPRDRGQSGELFF. The chain uses TRBV12-5 and TRBJ2-2; 12 nucleotides agree with TRBD1. This CDR3 is built from 18 residues. Germline V gene sequence: CDR1 LGHNT, CDR2 FRNRAP. With V trimmed by 6 bases and J by 7 bases, 15 bases remained unmatched.

CDR3: CASSADMGGEKAFF. CDR3 in DNA: TGCGCCAGCAGCGCAGACATGGGCGGGGAAAAAGCTTTCTTT. The V call is TRBV5-1, the J call TRBJ1-1; D remains unclear. Germline CDR1 is SGHRS and CDR2 is YFSETQ. The CDR3 runs to 14 residues. Trimming took 4 bases from V and 9 from J, leaving 19 bases between them.

This clone was picked up one time. The J gene is TRBJ1-2, the V gene TRBV6-5; weak D call: TRBD1 (6 bases). The V end was cut by 5 bases, the J end by 7 bases, with 14 bases between. CDR1 MNHEY and CDR2 SVGAGI come from the germline V gene. CDR3 length: 13 amino acids. The CDR3 loop is CASSPTGWGGYTF. The CDR3 region has the DNA TGTGCCAGCAGTCCTACAGGGTGGGGTGGCTACACCTTC.

The V gene is TRBV5-5, the J gene TRBJ2-7, with D perhaps matching TRBD1 (5 bases). Trimming took 4 bases from V and 1 from J, leaving 6 bases between them. Germline assignment: CDR1 SGHKS and CDR2 YYEKEE (reference sequence). The CDR3 loop spans 12 amino acids. CDR3 DNA: TGTGCCAGCAGCAAGGGGTCCTACGAGCAGTACTTC. This gives the protein CASSKGSYEQYF.

The genes are TRBV7-2 and TRBJ2-5, with D possibly TRBD1 on 6 matching bases. The CDR3 is made up of 15 amino acids. Germline assignment: CDR1 SGHTA and CDR2 FQGNSA. Trimming stripped 1 base from V and 5 bases from J, with 14 bases between. In DNA, the CDR3 is TGTGCCAGCAGCTTAGAACCGCAGGGGTGGGAGACCCAGTACTTC. Protein: CASSLEPQGWETQYF.

The rearrangement uses TRBV6-4 and TRBJ1-2; tentatively, D is TRBD1 (6 bases). The CDR3 loop spans 13 amino acids. Trimming removed 2 bases at V and 7 bases at J, with 11 bases between. In germline, CDR1 is MRHNA, CDR2 SNTAGT. The chain's CDR3 is CASSDHRAGGYTF. The CDR3 nucleotides read TGTGCCAGCAGTGACCACAGGGCGGGTGGCTACACCTTC.

This chain uses TRBV12-3 or TRBV12-4 with TRBJ1-2; no clear D. The V and J ends lost 3 bases and 5 bases respectively, with 7 bases between them. The CDR3 sequence is 12 residues long. In DNA form, the CDR3 reads TGTGCCAGCAGTTTCTCGGGGTATGGCTACACCTTC. It encodes CASSFSGYGYTF.

As regards this clone: At the DNA level, this CDR3 is encoded by other sequences in the same sample as well. The V gene is TRBV6-1, the J gene TRBJ1-3; D remains ambiguous. V was clipped by 3 bases and J by 4 bases, with 13 bases between them. The CDR3 consists of 15 residues. Per the germline V gene, CDR1 is MNHNS and CDR2 is SASEGT. DNA of the CDR3: TGTGCCAGCAGTGAGAATCGAGGAGGAGGAAACACCATATATTTT. Its protein is CASSENRGGGNTIYF.

V usage is TRBV27 and J usage is TRBJ2-3; tentatively, D is TRBD2 (5 bases). Germline assignment: CDR1 MNHEY and CDR2 SMNVEV (reference sequence). V was pared by 8 bases and J by 2 bases, with 14 bases between. The CDR3 covers 14 residues. CDR3 sequence reads: CASRLYRDTDTQYF. For the CDR3, the DNA is TGTGCCAGCCGCCTCTACCGGGACACAGATACGCAGTATTTT.

V is TRBV2 and J is TRBJ1-5; D unclear. The V gene lost 7 bases and the J gene lost 3 bases, with 10 bases spanning the gap. The CDR3 runs to 13 residues. Germline CDR1 SNHLY, CDR2 FYNNEI. CDR3 amino acids: CASTQVDNQPQHF. CDR3 bases: TGTGCCAGCACGCAGGTGGACAATCAGCCCCAGCATTTT.

V is TRBV29-1 and J is TRBJ2-3; a weak D match, TRBD2 (6 bases). This CDR3 is built from 13 residues. The V gene lost 7 bases and the J gene lost 1 base, with 12 bases spanning the gap. The V gene's germline CDR1 is SQVTM and CDR2 ANQGSEA. The CDR3 DNA reads as TGCAGCGGCGGCCCTAGCGGCACAGATACGCAGTATTTT. As protein: CSGGPSGTDTQYF.

The J gene is TRBJ2-1, the V gene TRBV5-1; 12 bases map to TRBD2. This CDR3 is built from 15 residues. Germline V gene sequence: CDR1 SGHRS, CDR2 YFSETQ. V trimming: 0 bases; J trimming: 9 bases; junction bases outside the gene matches: 4. The CDR3 sequence is CASSLGLAGVLEQFF. The DNA of the CDR3 is TGCGCCAGCAGCTTGGGACTAGCGGGAGTTCTTGAGCAGTTCTTC.

The rearrangement joins TRBV5-4 to TRBJ2-7, with 10 bases fitting TRBD2. In germline, CDR1 is SGHNT, CDR2 YYREEE (reference sequence). The CDR3 is 14 residues long. J was trimmed by 5 bases and V by 1 base; bases with no gene match: 3. The CDR3 reads CASSLLAGVNEQYF. CDR3 nucleotides: TGTGCCAGCAGCTTGCTAGCGGGAGTAAACGAGCAGTACTTC.

The chain combines TRBV4-1 with TRBJ2-5, with D unclear. CDR1 and CDR2 (germline): MGHRA, YSYEKL. Trimming stripped 1 base from V and 1 base from J, with 16 bases between. The CDR3 extends over 17 amino acids. The CDR3 loop is CASSQVGQTRRQETQYF. The CDR3 DNA reads as TGCGCCAGCAGCCAAGTAGGCCAAACGCGGCGCCAAGAGACCCAGTACTTC.

As DNA, the CDR3 is TGTGCCAGCAGCTTAGCCCAAGCGGGAGGTTGGGGATTTGTCTATGAGCAGTTCTTC. Protein product: CASSLAQAGGWGFVYEQFF. This chain uses TRBV7-2 with TRBJ2-1; 9 positions match TRBD2. In germline, CDR1 is SGHTA, CDR2 FQGNSA. V gave up 0 bases and J gave up 8 bases; unmatched junction bases: 17. CDR3 length: 19 residues.

CDR3 nucleotides: TGTGCCAGTAGTGAGGCTAGCGGGAGGCCCTACGAGCAGTACTTC. Encoded protein: CASSEASGRPYEQYF. The chain carries TRBV19 and TRBJ2-7, with 11 bases fitting TRBD2. After removal of 5 bases from V and 2 bases from J, the junction contained 5 bases not matched to a gene. Per germline, CDR1 LNHDA and CDR2 SQIVND (reference sequence). The CDR3 is 15 residues long.

The chain joins TRBV14 to TRBJ2-7; TRBD2 aligns across 10 bases. The CDR3 consists of 18 residues. Germline V gene lookup returns CDR1 SGHDN and CDR2 FVKESK. The V and J ends lost 4 bases and 2 bases, in that order; junction bases with no gene match: 14. In DNA, the CDR3 is TGTGCCAGCAGCCGAGGAGTAGCGGGAGGTGCTGACGCCTACGAGCAGTACTTC. Amino acids: CASSRGVAGGADAYEQYF.

The chain joins TRBV18 to TRBJ2-7; TRBD1 might be the D (5 bases). The ends were cut back, 1 base at V and 5 bases at J, with 9 bases in the middle. This CDR3 has 13 amino acids. In germline, CDR1 is KGHSH, CDR2 LQKENI. CDR3 in DNA: TGTGCCAGCTCACCACTAATCAGGGACGAGCAGTACTTC. This gives the protein CASSPLIRDEQYF.

In this sample, this clone turned up once. J is TRBJ1-2 and V is TRBV6-2 or TRBV6-3; the match to TRBD1 covers 8 bases. J lost 4 bases, V lost 5 bases, and 9 bases had no gene match. Germline V gene sequence: CDR1 MNHEY, CDR2 SVGEGT. CDR3 length equals 15 residues. This CDR3 is CASSHGDRTIYGYTF. CDR3 DNA sequence: TGTGCCAGCAGTCACGGGGACAGGACGATCTATGGCTACACCTTC.

This clone has only one observation. CDR3 amino acids: CASTTGTSNYGYTF. The CDR3 DNA sequence: TGTGCCAGCACTACAGGGACCTCTAACTATGGCTACACCTTC. This chain connects TRBV28 to TRBJ1-2, with D perhaps matching TRBD1 (6 bases). Germline loops: CDR1 MDHEN, CDR2 SYDVKM. The CDR3 covers 14 residues. Trimming cost V 7 bases and J 0 bases, with 12 bases left between them.

This chain links TRBV29-1 with TRBJ2-5, with D possibly TRBD2 on 5 matching bases. This CDR3 comprises 15 residues. CDR1 SQVTM and CDR2 ANQGSEA come from the germline V gene. Trimming took off 5 bases at V and 2 bases at J, with 18 bases between the two ends. The CDR3 region has the DNA TGCAGCGTTCCCTCTCCTGTAGGGAGACAAGAGACCCAGTACTTC. Its protein is CSVPSPVGRQETQYF.

The chain combines TRBV5-1 with TRBJ2-5, with D possibly being TRBD2 (7 bases). The CDR3 totals 14 residues. Trimming took 4 bases from V and 5 from J, leaving 15 bases between them. In germline, CDR1 is SGHRS, CDR2 YFSETQ. Here the CDR3 DNA reads TGCGCCAGCAGCCCTAGGGGGGGAGGCGAGACCCAGTACTTC. Its translation: CASSPRGGGETQYF.

The chain recombines TRBV10-3 with TRBJ2-5, with D tentatively TRBD1 (5 bases). The CDR3 runs to 14 residues. Germline V gene sequence: CDR1 ENHRY, CDR2 SYGVKD. V was shortened by 10 bases and J by 2 bases, with 17 bases between the two germline ends. CDR3 nucleotide sequence: TGTGCCACTCGACTGGGGCCAGAACAAGAGACCCAGTACTTC. It translates to CATRLGPEQETQYF.

The V gene is TRBV5-1, the J gene TRBJ2-2; D remains ambiguous. Trimming cost V 1 base and J 2 bases, with 9 bases left between them. The V gene's germline CDR1 is SGHRS and CDR2 YFSETQ. The CDR3 has 15 amino acids. Written as DNA, the CDR3 is TGCGCCAGCAGCTTGAACAGCCTTAACACCGGGGAGCTGTTTTTT. Its translation is CASSLNSLNTGELFF.

The rearrangement links TRBV15 to TRBJ2-1; D is unresolved. V dropped 2 bases and J dropped 10 bases, with 12 bases sitting between them. The CDR3 covers 13 residues. Germline V gene lookup returns CDR1 LNHNV and CDR2 YYDKDF (reference sequence). The CDR3 spells CATSRPRLVEQFF. The DNA for the CDR3 is TGTGCCACCAGCAGACCTAGATTGGTAGAGCAGTTCTTC. The full variable domain, in which reference TRBV15 and TRBJ2-1 provide the parts outside the CDR3, is DAMVIQNPRYQVTQFGKPVTLSCSQTLNHNVMYWYQQKSSQAPKLLFHYYDKDFNNEADTPDNFQSRRPNTSFCFLDIRSPGLGDTAMYLCATSRPRLVEQFFGPGTRLTVL.